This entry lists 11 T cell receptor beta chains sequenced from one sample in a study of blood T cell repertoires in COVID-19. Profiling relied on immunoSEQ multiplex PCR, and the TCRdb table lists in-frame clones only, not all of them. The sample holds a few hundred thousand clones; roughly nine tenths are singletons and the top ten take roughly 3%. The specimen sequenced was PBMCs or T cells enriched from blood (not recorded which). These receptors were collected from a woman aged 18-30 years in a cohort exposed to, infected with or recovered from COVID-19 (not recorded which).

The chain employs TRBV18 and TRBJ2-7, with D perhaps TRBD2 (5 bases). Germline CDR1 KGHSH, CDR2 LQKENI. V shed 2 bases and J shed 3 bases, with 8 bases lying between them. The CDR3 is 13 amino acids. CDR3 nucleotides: TGTGCCAGCTCACCATCGGCGGGCTACGAGCAGTACTTC. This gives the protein CASSPSAGYEQYF.

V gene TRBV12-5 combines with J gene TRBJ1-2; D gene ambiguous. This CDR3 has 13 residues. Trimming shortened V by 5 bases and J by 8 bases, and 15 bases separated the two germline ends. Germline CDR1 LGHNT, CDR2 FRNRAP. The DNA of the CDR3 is TGTGCTAGTGGTCCCGCAGCGTTGCGGGGCTACACCTTC. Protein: CASGPAALRGYTF.

Here the CDR3 DNA reads TGTGCCAGCAGCCGGAAGGGAGCGAACGAAAAACTGTTTTTT. This gives the protein CASSRKGANEKLFF. The chain joins TRBV3-1 (or the pseudogene TRBV3-2) to TRBJ1-4; D is unresolved. V was trimmed by 4 bases and J by 8 bases, leaving 14 bases between them. The germline V gene encodes CDR1 LGHDT and CDR2 YNNKEL (reference sequence). CDR3 size: 14 residues.

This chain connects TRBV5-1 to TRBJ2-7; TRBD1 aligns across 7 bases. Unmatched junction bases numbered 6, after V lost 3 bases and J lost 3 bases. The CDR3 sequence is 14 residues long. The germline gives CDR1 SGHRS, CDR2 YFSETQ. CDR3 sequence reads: CASSSGTASYEQYF. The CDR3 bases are TGCGCCAGCAGCTCCGGGACAGCGAGCTACGAGCAGTACTTC. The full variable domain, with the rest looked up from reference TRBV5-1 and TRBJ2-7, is KAGVTQTPRYLIKTRGQQVTLSCSPISGHRSVSWYQQTPGQGLQFLFEYFSETQRNKGNFPGRFSGRQFSNSRSEMNVSTLELGDSALYLCASSSGTASYEQYFGPGTRLTVT.

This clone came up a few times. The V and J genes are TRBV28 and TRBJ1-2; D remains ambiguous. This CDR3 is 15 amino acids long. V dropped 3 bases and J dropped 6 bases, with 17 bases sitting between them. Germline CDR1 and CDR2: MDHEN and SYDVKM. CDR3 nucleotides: TGTGCCAGCAGTTTCCCCGGGAGGGTTTTTGATGGCTACACCTTC. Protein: CASSFPGRVFDGYTF.

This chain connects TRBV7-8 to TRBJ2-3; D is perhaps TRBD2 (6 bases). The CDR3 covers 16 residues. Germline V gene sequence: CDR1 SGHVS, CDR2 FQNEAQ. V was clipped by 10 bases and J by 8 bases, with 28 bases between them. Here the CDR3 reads CATTPQLGRGRGTQYF. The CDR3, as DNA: TGTGCCACCACCCCCCAACTCGGGCGGGGACGAGGTACGCAGTATTTT.

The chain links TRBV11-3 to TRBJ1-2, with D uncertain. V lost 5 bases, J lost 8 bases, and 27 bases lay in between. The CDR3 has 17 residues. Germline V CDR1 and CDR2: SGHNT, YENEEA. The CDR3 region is CASSPSPKHGGHKGYTF. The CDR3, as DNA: TGTGCCAGCAGCCCAAGCCCCAAGCACGGAGGTCATAAGGGCTACACCTTC.

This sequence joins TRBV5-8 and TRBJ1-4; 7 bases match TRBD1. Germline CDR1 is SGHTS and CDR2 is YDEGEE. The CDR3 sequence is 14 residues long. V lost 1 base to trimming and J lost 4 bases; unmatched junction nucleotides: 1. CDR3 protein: CASSLWDSNEKLFF. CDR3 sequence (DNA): TGTGCCAGCAGCTTGTGGGACAGTAATGAAAAACTGTTTTTT.

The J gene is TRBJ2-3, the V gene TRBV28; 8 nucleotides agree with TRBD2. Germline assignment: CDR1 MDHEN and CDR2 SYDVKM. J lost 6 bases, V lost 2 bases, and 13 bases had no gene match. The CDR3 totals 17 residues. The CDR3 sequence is CASSLPTGRGARDTQYF. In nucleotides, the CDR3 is TGTGCCAGCAGTTTACCCACCGGGAGGGGCGCGAGGGATACGCAGTATTTT. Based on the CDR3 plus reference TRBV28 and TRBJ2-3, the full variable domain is DVKVTQSSRYLVKRTGEKVFLECVQDMDHENMFWYRQDPGLGLRLIYFSYDVKMKEKGDIPEGYSVSREKKERFSLILESASTNQTSMYLCASSLPTGRGARDTQYFGPGTRLTVL.

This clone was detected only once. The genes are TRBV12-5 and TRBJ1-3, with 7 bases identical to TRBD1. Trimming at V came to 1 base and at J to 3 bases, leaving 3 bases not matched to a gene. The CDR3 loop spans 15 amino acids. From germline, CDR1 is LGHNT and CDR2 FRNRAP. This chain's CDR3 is CASGLGQGYGNTIYF. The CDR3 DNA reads TGTGCTAGTGGTTTGGGACAGGGTTATGGAAACACCATATATTTT.

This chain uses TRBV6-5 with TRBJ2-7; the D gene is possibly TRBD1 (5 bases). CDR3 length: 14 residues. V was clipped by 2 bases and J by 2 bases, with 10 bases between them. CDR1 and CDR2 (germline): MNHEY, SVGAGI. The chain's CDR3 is CASSYGAGAYEQYF. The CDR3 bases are TGTGCCAGCAGTTACGGGGCAGGAGCCTACGAGCAGTACTTC.